The entry below describes one TCR beta chain. Its antigen remains unidentified. The data were taken from a study of post-analysis software for immune sequencing data. The CDR3 covers 14 residues. V lost 3 bases and J lost 5; bases outside the gene matches: 2. Germline assignment: CDR1 SGHRS and CDR2 YFSETQ. Study findings and constraints: Patients used about five TRBV segments, including TRBV5-6, TRBV5-1 and TRBV20-1, more often than controls.

Included in the TCR beta cDNA libraries were unique molecular identifiers. TCRdb re-called the PCR reads with MiXCR, one entry per CDR3 protein. The sample carries a few hundred thousand distinct CDR3 sequences, roughly 46% recorded once. Source material: blood. The origin of this receptor is a girl aged 10 to 17 with multiple sclerosis. The J gene is TRBJ2-5, the V gene TRBV5-1; 12 bases match TRBD1. CDR3 DNA sequence: TGCGCCAGCAGCTCGGGACAGGGGGCGGAGACCCAGTACTTC. Translating gives CASSSGQGAETQYF.